The 9 T cell receptor beta chains presented below share a single source sample, sequenced in a study of blood T cells in healthy people across ages. Combining a sample-barcoded 5' primer with a J-beta primer mix, a second PCR ran for roughly 6 to 12 cycles. Each CDR3 protein gets one entry after TCRdb re-called the 5' RACE reads with MiXCR. The profile covers hundreds of thousands of distinct CDR3 sequences, with more than 40% appearing a single time and under 20% taken by the ten largest. Sequenced material: blood. Every receptor here comes from a man aged 55 to 70 in good health.

This clonotype was observed a handful of times. The genes are TRBV4-3 and TRBJ1-6; no firm D call. Germline-derived CDR1 and CDR2 are LGHNA and YSLEER. Trimming pared 0 bases from V and 0 bases from J, leaving 12 bases between. The CDR3 consists of 18 residues. CDR3 residues: CASSQDLRESSYNSPLHF. The CDR3 DNA sequence: TGCGCCAGCAGCCAAGATTTACGGGAGAGCTCCTATAATTCACCCCTCCACTTT.

As regards this clonotype: This may stem from a read error, because a much larger clone lies one nucleotide away. The chain joins TRBV7-9 to TRBJ2-1; 8 bases align to TRBD2. This CDR3 spans 14 amino acids. V gave up 11 bases and J gave up 4 bases; unmatched junction bases: 10. Germline CDR1 SEHNR, CDR2 FQNEAQ (reference sequence). Written as DNA, the CDR3 is TGTGCCGGCTGGGCGGCGGGGGGTTACAATGAGCAGTTCTTC. As protein: CAGWAAGGYNEQFF.

The chain combines TRBV6-2 or TRBV6-3 with TRBJ1-1, with a tentative D call TRBD1 (6 bases). V lost 8 bases and J lost 2, with 15 bases in between. Per germline, CDR1 MNHEY and CDR2 SVGEGT. The CDR3 is 14 residues long. CDR3: CASRLGAGNTEAFF. In DNA form, the CDR3 reads TGTGCCAGCCGGCTGGGGGCCGGAAACACTGAAGCTTTCTTT.

As concerns this clonotype: A much larger clonotype is one base distant, so this may be a read error. The V and J genes are TRBV7-6 and TRBJ2-3, with 9 bases that match TRBD2. The CDR3 length is 18 residues. Germline V gene data show CDR1 as SGHVS and CDR2 as FNYEAQ. Written as DNA, the CDR3 is TGTGCCGGCAGCTTAGTAATCGGTCTAGCGGGGAACACAGATACGCAGTATTTT. It encodes CAGSLVIGLAGNTDTQYF. The variable domain in full, completed from reference TRBV7-6 and TRBJ2-3, reads GAGVSQSPRYKVTKRGQDVALRCDPISGHVSLYWYRQALGQGPEFLTYFNYEAQQDKSGLPNDRFSAERPEGSISTLTIQRTEQRDSAMYRCAGSLVIGLAGNTDTQYFGPGTRLTVL.

The table lists this clonotype with a few counts. The V and J genes are TRBV6-6 and TRBJ1-1; D unclear. The CDR3 loop spans 13 amino acids. The V end was cut by 3 bases, the J end by 2 bases, with 7 bases between. In germline, CDR1 is MNHNY, CDR2 SVGAGI (reference sequence). CDR3 sequence reads: CASSYSANTEAFF. CDR3 bases: TGTGCCAGCAGTTATTCGGCCAACACTGAAGCTTTCTTT.

There are a few counts of this clonotype. The chain employs TRBV9 and TRBJ2-1; 7 bases are shared with TRBD2. Germline-derived CDR1 and CDR2 are SGDLS and YYNGEE. This CDR3 spans 13 amino acids. Germline trimming cut 4 bases from V and 9 bases from J; bases unmatched to any gene: 7. This chain's CDR3 is CASSPLAGGEQFF. DNA for the CDR3: TGTGCCAGCAGCCCTTTAGCGGGCGGTGAGCAGTTCTTC.

The rearrangement uses TRBV29-1 and TRBJ1-2, with D perhaps TRBD1 (6 bases). CDR1 and CDR2 (germline): SQVTM, ANQGSEA. V was cut by 3 bases and J by 2 bases, with 13 bases left in between. This CDR3 region has 14 residues. CDR3 DNA: TGCAGCGTTGAGCCCAGGGACATCAACTATGGCTACACCTTC. Translation gives CSVEPRDINYGYTF.

Worth noting for this clonotype: One end of the junction fails to match germline, which may point to a read error. V is TRBV15 and J is TRBJ2-5, with D maybe TRBD2 (6 bases). The CDR3 consists of 16 residues. Germline CDR1 reads LNHNV; CDR2 reads YYDKDF (reference sequence). As DNA, the CDR3 is TGTGCCACCAGCAGAGTACCGACTAGTTTCCAAGTGACCCAGTACTTC. This gives the protein CATSRVPTSFQVTQYF.

J is TRBJ2-3 and V is TRBV2; D remains unclear. Germline values: CDR1 SNHLY, CDR2 FYNNEI. Trimming left V 7 bases short and J 4 bases short, with 9 bases between. The length of the CDR3 is 12 residues. CDR3 sequence: CASTGSSDTQYF. The CDR3 DNA sequence: TGTGCCAGCACCGGCTCCTCAGATACGCAGTATTTT.